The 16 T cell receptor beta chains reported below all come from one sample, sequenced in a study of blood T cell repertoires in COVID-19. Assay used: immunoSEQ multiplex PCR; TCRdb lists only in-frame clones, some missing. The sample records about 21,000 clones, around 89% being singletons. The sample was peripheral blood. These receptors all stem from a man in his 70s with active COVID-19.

The CDR3 reads CASGRDWAEAFF. The CDR3 DNA reads as TGTGCCAGCGGCCGGGACTGGGCTGAAGCTTTCTTT. The chain couples TRBV19 to TRBJ1-1, with a tentative D call TRBD1 (5 bases). Germline V CDR1 and CDR2: LNHDA, SQIVND (reference sequence). Trimming took off 9 bases at V and 6 bases at J, with 14 bases between the two ends. The CDR3 is 12 residues long.

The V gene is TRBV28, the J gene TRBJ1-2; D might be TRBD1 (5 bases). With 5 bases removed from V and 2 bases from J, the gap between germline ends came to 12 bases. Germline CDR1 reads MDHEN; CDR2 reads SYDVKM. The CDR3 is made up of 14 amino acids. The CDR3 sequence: CASSGGGENYGYTF. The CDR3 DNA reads TGTGCCAGCAGTGGGGGGGGAGAGAACTATGGCTACACCTTC.

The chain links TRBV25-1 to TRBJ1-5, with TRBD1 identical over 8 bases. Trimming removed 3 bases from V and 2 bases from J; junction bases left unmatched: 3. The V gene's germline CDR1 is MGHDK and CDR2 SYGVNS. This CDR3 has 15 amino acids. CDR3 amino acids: CASSDPTGGNQPQHF. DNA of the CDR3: TGTGCCAGCAGTGACCCGACAGGGGGCAATCAGCCCCAGCATTTT.

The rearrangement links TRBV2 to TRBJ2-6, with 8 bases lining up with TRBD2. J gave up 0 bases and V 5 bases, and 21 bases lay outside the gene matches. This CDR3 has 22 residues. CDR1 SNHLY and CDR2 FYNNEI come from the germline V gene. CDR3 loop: CASSYLTPPGLAVSSGANVLTF. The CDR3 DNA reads TGTGCCAGCAGTTACCTTACTCCGCCCGGACTAGCTGTAAGCTCTGGGGCCAACGTCCTGACTTTC.

The DNA for the CDR3 is TGTGCCAGCAGTGCAGGGCGCTCCCTGTTTTTT. Its translation: CASSAGRSLFF. The chain recombines TRBV2 with TRBJ1-4; maybe TRBD1 (5 bases). Trimming shortened V by 4 bases and J by 14 bases, and 11 bases separated the two germline ends. The germline V gene encodes CDR1 SNHLY and CDR2 FYNNEI. CDR3 length: 11 residues. Looking up the rest from reference TRBV2 and TRBJ1-4 gives the full variable domain: EPEVTQTPSHQVTQMGQEVILRCVPISNHLYFYWYRQILGQKVEFLVSFYNNEISEKSEIFDDQFSVERPDGSNFTLKIRSTKLEDSAMYFCASSAGRSLFFGSGTQLSVL.

The CDR3 DNA reads as TGTGCCAGAAGCTTGAAGGGGATGTATAGCAATCAGCCCCAGCATTTT. This codes for CARSLKGMYSNQPQHF. The chain has TRBV5-3 and TRBJ1-5; perhaps TRBD1 as D (5 bases). TRBV5-3 counts as an open reading frame of uncertain function. The length of the CDR3 is 16 residues. V lost 1 base and J lost 0, with 11 bases in between.

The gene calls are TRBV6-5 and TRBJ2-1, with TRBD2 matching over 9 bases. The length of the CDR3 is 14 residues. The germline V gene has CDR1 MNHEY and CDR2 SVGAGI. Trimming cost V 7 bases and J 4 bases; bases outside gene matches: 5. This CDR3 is CASTLAGEYNEQFF. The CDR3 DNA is TGTGCCAGCACATTAGCGGGAGAATACAATGAGCAGTTCTTC.

CDR3 in DNA: TGTGCCAGCAGCGTAGACAGGGACTATGGCTACACCTTC. This encodes CASSVDRDYGYTF. The chain joins TRBV7-2 to TRBJ1-2; 7 nucleotides match TRBD1. This CDR3 spans 13 amino acids. V trimming: 5 bases; J trimming: 3 bases; junction bases outside the gene matches: 3. Germline CDR1 SGHTA, CDR2 FQGNSA.

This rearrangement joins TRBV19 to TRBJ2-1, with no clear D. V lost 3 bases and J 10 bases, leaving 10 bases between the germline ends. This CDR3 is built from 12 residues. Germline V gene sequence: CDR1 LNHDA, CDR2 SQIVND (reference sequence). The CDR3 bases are TGTGCCAGTAGTATTTCAGGATTCGAGCAGTTCTTC. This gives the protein CASSISGFEQFF.

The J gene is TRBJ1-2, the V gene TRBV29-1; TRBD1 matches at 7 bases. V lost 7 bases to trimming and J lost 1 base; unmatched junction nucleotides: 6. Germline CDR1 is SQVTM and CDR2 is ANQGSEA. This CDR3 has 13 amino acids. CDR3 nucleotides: TGCAGCGCTAGGGACAGTGTTAACTATGGCTACACCTTC. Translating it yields CSARDSVNYGYTF.

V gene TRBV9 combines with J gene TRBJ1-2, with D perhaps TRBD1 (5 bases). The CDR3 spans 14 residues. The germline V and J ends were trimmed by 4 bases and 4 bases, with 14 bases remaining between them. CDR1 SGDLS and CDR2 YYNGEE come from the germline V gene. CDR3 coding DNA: TGTGCCAGCAGCCCCAGTCGACAGTCCTATGGCTACACCTTC. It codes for CASSPSRQSYGYTF.

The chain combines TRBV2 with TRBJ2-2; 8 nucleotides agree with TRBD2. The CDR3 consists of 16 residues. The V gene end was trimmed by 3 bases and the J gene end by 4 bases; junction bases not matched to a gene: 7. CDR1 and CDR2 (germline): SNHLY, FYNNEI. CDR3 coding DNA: TGTGCCAGCAGTGAGCTCGGTCGGGGGGGCACCGGGGAGCTGTTTTTT. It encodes CASSELGRGGTGELFF.

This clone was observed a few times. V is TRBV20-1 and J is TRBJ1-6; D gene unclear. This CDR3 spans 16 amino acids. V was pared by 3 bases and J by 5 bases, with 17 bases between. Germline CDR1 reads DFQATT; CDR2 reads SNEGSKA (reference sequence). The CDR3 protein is CSASVSFQTNNSPLHF. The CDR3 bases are TGCAGTGCTAGTGTATCCTTCCAGACAAATAATTCACCCCTCCACTTT.

This CDR3 reads CASRNTGGYGYTF. In nucleotides, the CDR3 is TGTGCCAGCAGGAATACAGGGGGCTATGGCTACACCTTC. This chain joins TRBV5-6 and TRBJ1-2, with TRBD1 matching 8 bases. This CDR3 comprises 13 residues. The germline V gene has CDR1 SGHDT and CDR2 YYEEEE. V was clipped by 5 bases and J by 4 bases; unmatched bases: 4.

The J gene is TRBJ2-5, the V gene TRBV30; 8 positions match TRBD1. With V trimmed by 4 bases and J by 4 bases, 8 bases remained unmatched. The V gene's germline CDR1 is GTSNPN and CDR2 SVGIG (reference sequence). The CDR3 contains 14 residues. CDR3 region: CAWTPGTGSETQYF. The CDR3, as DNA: TGTGCCTGGACCCCCGGGACAGGCTCAGAGACCCAGTACTTC.

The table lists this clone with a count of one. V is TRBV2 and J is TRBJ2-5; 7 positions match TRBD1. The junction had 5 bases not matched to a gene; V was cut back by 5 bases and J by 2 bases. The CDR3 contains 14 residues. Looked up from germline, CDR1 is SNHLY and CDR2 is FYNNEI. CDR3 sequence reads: CASSRDSLQETQYF. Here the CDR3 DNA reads TGTGCCAGCAGTCGGGACAGCCTACAAGAGACCCAGTACTTC.